The entry below describes one TCR beta chain. This sample is drawn from a study of shared clonotypes between healthy human individuals. Only CD45RO-negative cells positively selected for CCR7 counted as naive CD8 cells, so terminally differentiated effector memory CD45RA+ cells were excluded. Sequencing was performed with immunoSEQ multiplex PCR; in TCRdb, only in-frame clones are kept and a portion is missing. The table lists about 2.1 million clones, just over 90% of them singletons. Germline V gene sequence: CDR1 SGHDT, CDR2 YYEEEE. The trim removed 2 bases at V and 7 bases at J, leaving 11 bases unmatched. CDR3 length: 16 amino acids.

The receptor was isolated from a man aged 18 to 30 in good health. Some clones in this sample may be carry-over from other donors' samples. The sample taken for sequencing was naive CD8+ T cells from PBMCs. The genes are TRBV5-6 and TRBJ2-2; TRBD1 matches 7 bases. The CDR3 loop reads CASSLKGQPGGGELFF. For the CDR3, the DNA is TGTGCCAGCAGCTTAAAGGGACAGCCTGGGGGCGGGGAGCTGTTTTTT.